This TCR beta chain derives from a study of blood T cell repertoires in COVID-19. Looking at the study overall: The study drew acute and convalescent COVID-19 samples from the United States, Italy and Spain. In each case, the material was cDNA or gDNA derived from T cells, B-cell-depleted T cells, or PBMCs.

In the authors' methods: Reference gene primer amplification gave estimated nucleated cell counts. Sequencing was performed with immunoSEQ multiplex PCR; in TCRdb, only in-frame clones are kept and a portion is missing. For V, J and clone size, that table is used; D and trimming come from the DNA. This table has 150,000 to 180,000 clones, around 85% appearing once. With V trimmed by 3 bases and J by 2 bases, 8 bases remained unmatched. The germline gives CDR1 SGHRS, CDR2 YFSETQ. The CDR3 spans 16 residues. Sequencing input: peripheral blood. The TCR comes from a man aged 55 to 70 with COVID-19, enrolled during active disease. V and J are TRBV5-1 and TRBJ2-7; 10 nucleotides line up with TRBD1. The CDR3 region is CASSYDKGQGPYEQYF. DNA for the CDR3: TGCGCCAGCAGCTACGACAAGGGACAGGGGCCCTACGAGCAGTACTTC. Complete variable domain (other parts from reference TRBV5-1 and TRBJ2-7): KAGVTQTPRYLIKTRGQQVTLSCSPISGHRSVSWYQQTPGQGLQFLFEYFSETQRNKGNFPGRFSGRQFSNSRSEMNVSTLELGDSALYLCASSYDKGQGPYEQYFGPGTRLTVT.